These 28 T cell receptor beta chains originate from one sample sequenced in a study of human T cells and chemical hapten exposure. As for time point: pre-sensitization, week 0. Noted treatment: therapeutic diphenylcyclopropenone sensitization with weekly scalp DPC. TCRdb ran MiXCR on the RACE reads and lists one entry per CDR3 protein. The sample has about 260,000 distinct CDR3 sequences, approximately 8.6% seen once; the top ten hold 2% to 2.5%. The material sequenced was whole blood, taken in connection with sensitization to the hapten diphenylcyclopropenone (DPC). The source of these receptors is a woman aged 40 to 50 with alopecia areata. Some clones in this sample may be carry-over from other donors' samples.

This clonotype has at least ten counts. The J gene is TRBJ2-1, the V gene TRBV29-1, with TRBD2 matching over 7 bases. Trimming cost V 3 bases and J 7 bases; bases outside gene matches: 3. The CDR3 has 12 amino acids. Germline V CDR1 and CDR2: SQVTM, ANQGSEA. CDR3 amino acids: CSVEGGGNEQFF. The CDR3 DNA reads TGCAGCGTTGAGGGGGGAGGGAATGAGCAGTTCTTC.

This clonotype has a handful of counts. The genes are TRBV28 and TRBJ1-1, with D hard to call. With 5 bases removed from V and 2 bases from J, the gap between germline ends came to 9 bases. This CDR3 region has 13 residues. Germline CDR1 reads MDHEN; CDR2 reads SYDVKM. CDR3 region: CASSPPHNTEAFF. The CDR3 DNA is TGTGCCAGCAGTCCCCCTCACAACACTGAAGCTTTCTTT.

This clonotype was seen more than once but under ten times. The J gene is TRBJ2-2, the V gene TRBV7-9, with D unclear. The CDR3 sequence is 11 residues long. V was shortened by 4 bases and J by 8 bases, with 5 bases between the two germline ends. Germline loops: CDR1 SEHNR, CDR2 FQNEAQ (reference sequence). The CDR3 protein is CASSSPGELFF. The CDR3 coding sequence is TGTGCCAGCAGCTCCCCTGGGGAGCTGTTTTTT. Variable domain in full (rest from reference TRBV7-9 and TRBJ2-2): DTGVSQNPRHKITKRGQNVTFRCDPISEHNRLYWYRQTLGQGPEFLTYFQNEAQLEKSRLLSDRFSAERPKGSFSTLEIQRTEQGDSAMYLCASSSPGELFFGEGSRLTVL.

V usage is TRBV9 and J usage is TRBJ2-3; possible D gene TRBD2, 5 bases. CDR1 is SGDLS and CDR2 is YYNGEE in the germline V gene. The CDR3 is made up of 15 amino acids. Trimming cost V 4 bases and J 0 bases, with 12 bases left between them. In DNA form, the CDR3 reads TGTGCCAGCAGCTCCGAGGGCTATAGCACAGATACGCAGTATTTT. Its protein is CASSSEGYSTDTQYF. The variable domain in full, completed from reference TRBV9 and TRBJ2-3, reads DSGVTQTPKHLITATGQRVTLRCSPRSGDLSVYWYQQSLDQGLQFLIQYYNGEERAKGNILERFSAQQFPDLHSELNLSSLELGDSALYFCASSSEGYSTDTQYFGPGTRLTVL.

This sequence joins TRBV3-1 and TRBJ2-7; TRBD1 might be the D (5 bases). The CDR3 length is 12 residues. The V gene lost 4 bases and the J gene lost 4 bases, with 8 bases spanning the gap. CDR1 and CDR2 from the germline V gene are LGHDT and YNNKEL (reference sequence). DNA for the CDR3: TGTGCCAGCAGCCTACAGGAATACGAGCAGTACTTC. This codes for CASSLQEYEQYF.

The table lists this clonotype with a few counts. The V call is TRBV9, the J call TRBJ2-5, with D perhaps TRBD2 (5 bases). In germline, CDR1 is SGDLS, CDR2 YYNGEE. V was pared by 0 bases and J by 3 bases, with 15 bases between. This CDR3 spans 16 amino acids. Written as DNA, the CDR3 is TGTGCCAGCAGCGTAGCTCCACTAGTTGGAGAAGAGACCCAGTACTTC. Residues: CASSVAPLVGEETQYF.

This clonotype turned up a few times. The chain uses TRBV6-5 and TRBJ2-7; the D call may be TRBD1 or TRBD2 (5 bases each). CDR1 is MNHEY, CDR2 SVGAGI, per germline. Deletions cut 2 bases from V and 2 bases from J, with 10 bases between. This CDR3 spans 14 amino acids. CDR3 bases: TGTGCCAGCAGTTACCGGGACGGGACCTACGAGCAGTACTTC. It specifies CASSYRDGTYEQYF.

The chain joins TRBV2 to TRBJ1-1, with D tentatively TRBD1 (6 bases). Germline loops: CDR1 SNHLY, CDR2 FYNNEI. CDR3 length equals 11 residues. With 9 bases removed from V and 5 bases from J, the gap between germline ends came to 10 bases. DNA of the CDR3: TGTGCCAGGAGGGGGGGAACTGAAGCTTTCTTT. It specifies CARRGGTEAFF.

This clonotype was counted only a few times. This chain connects TRBV28 to TRBJ2-3, with D unresolved. CDR1 and CDR2 from the germline V gene are MDHEN and SYDVKM. The CDR3 spans 13 residues. V lost 5 bases and J 5 bases, leaving 11 bases between the germline ends. The DNA of the CDR3 is TGTGCCAGCAGTCTACAGACTCGAGATACGCAGTATTTT. Its translation is CASSLQTRDTQYF.

This clonotype was seen more than once but under ten times. The chain is built from TRBV5-1 and TRBJ1-1, with a tentative D call TRBD1 (6 bases). The germline CDR1 and CDR2 sequences are SGHRS and YFSETQ. V lost 2 bases and J lost 5, with 13 bases in between. This CDR3 spans 14 amino acids. CDR3 residues: CASSFTGWRTEAFF. In DNA, the CDR3 is TGCGCCAGCAGCTTTACAGGGTGGCGGACTGAAGCTTTCTTT.

This clonotype was found a few times. This chain joins TRBV29-1 and TRBJ2-5; 12 positions agree with TRBD1. V lost 7 bases and J lost 5; bases outside the gene matches: 11. Per the germline V gene, CDR1 is SQVTM and CDR2 is ANQGSEA. CDR3 size: 15 residues. CDR3 coding DNA: TGCAGCGCCCGCACCGGGACAGGGGGCTGGGAGACCCAGTACTTC. The encoded protein is CSARTGTGGWETQYF.

The chain recombines TRBV28 with TRBJ2-1; D gene unclear. Germline V gene sequence: CDR1 MDHEN, CDR2 SYDVKM. This CDR3 is built from 13 residues. Deletions cut 3 bases from V and 7 bases from J, with 10 bases between. In DNA, the CDR3 is TGTGCCAGCAGTTTGGGCTACCTGAATGAGCAGTTCTTC. Translating it yields CASSLGYLNEQFF.

In this sample, this clonotype turned up a few times. The chain recombines TRBV7-2 with TRBJ1-6, with 8 nucleotides matching TRBD1. CDR1 and CDR2 (germline): SGHTA, FQGNSA. V gave up 6 bases and J gave up 10 bases; unmatched junction bases: 11. The CDR3 has 15 amino acids. Here the CDR3 DNA reads TGTGCCAGCAGAGGCGGGACAGGATCTTACTCACCCCTCCACTTT. It specifies CASRGGTGSYSPLHF.

This clonotype was observed a handful of times. The V call is TRBV12-3 or TRBV12-4, the J call TRBJ2-5, with D possibly matching TRBD2 (6 bases). The CDR3 consists of 15 residues. Trimming removed 7 bases from V and 2 bases from J, with 17 bases in between. CDR3 loop: CASINSGGPQETQYF. The CDR3 DNA follows: TGTGCCAGCATTAATAGCGGAGGACCTCAAGAGACCCAGTACTTC.

CDR3 sequence: CASSLGQGARFNIQYF. Written as DNA, the CDR3 is TGTGCCAGCAGCTTAGGACAGGGGGCTAGATTCAACATTCAGTACTTC. V and J are TRBV11-1 and TRBJ2-4, with 10 bases that match TRBD1. CDR1 and CDR2 (germline): SGHAT, FQDESV (reference sequence). The CDR3 sequence is 16 residues long. J was trimmed by 7 bases and V by 1 base; bases with no gene match: 7.

This clonotype was observed a few times. The rearrangement joins TRBV7-6 to TRBJ1-4; D uncertain. Between the trimmed V and J ends, which lost 0 bases and 4 bases, there was a span of 6 bases. This CDR3 is built from 14 residues. Looked up from germline, CDR1 is SGHVS and CDR2 is FNYEAQ. The CDR3 sequence: CASSLAGNNEKLFF. The CDR3 DNA sequence: TGTGCCAGCAGCTTAGCCGGCAATAATGAAAAACTGTTTTTT.

This clonotype was picked up a small number of times. V is TRBV7-2 and J is TRBJ2-5; the D call may be TRBD1 or TRBD2 (6 bases each). Trimming stripped 6 bases from V and 2 bases from J, with 22 bases between. Germline CDR1 and CDR2: SGHTA and FQGNSA. CDR3 length equals 17 residues. The CDR3 nucleotides read TGTGCCAGCAGATTAACTAGGGTACCGGGGGCTCAAGAGACCCAGTACTTC. It is translated as CASRLTRVPGAQETQYF.

This clonotype turned up a few times. The chain recombines TRBV9 with TRBJ1-4; D gene ambiguous. V lost 3 bases and J lost 0, with 6 bases in between. Per the germline V gene, CDR1 is SGDLS and CDR2 is YYNGEE. This CDR3 region has 14 residues. CDR3 protein: CASSAGTTNEKLFF. The CDR3 bases are TGTGCCAGCAGCGCGGGAACAACTAATGAAAAACTGTTTTTT.

This clonotype has a handful of counts. The chain combines TRBV12-3 or TRBV12-4 with TRBJ1-4; 10 bases are shared with TRBD1. CDR3 length equals 13 residues. V shed 7 bases, J shed 6 bases, and the junction held 2 bases outside the gene matches. CDR3 DNA sequence: TGTGCCAGCATGGGGACAGGGGATGAAAAACTGTTTTTT. Protein: CASMGTGDEKLFF.

This chain connects TRBV6-2 or TRBV6-3 to TRBJ2-6, with D tentatively TRBD1 (6 bases). Trimming removed 6 bases from V and 4 bases from J, with 19 bases in between. The CDR3 totals 17 residues. Germline assignment: CDR1 MNHEY and CDR2 SVGEGT. CDR3: CASRLRGAGAGANVLTF. CDR3 sequence (DNA): TGTGCCAGCAGACTCCGAGGGGCAGGGGCCGGGGCCAACGTCCTGACTTTC.

In this sample, this clonotype turned up a few times. This chain joins TRBV15 and TRBJ2-2, with TRBD1 matching 10 bases. Germline assignment: CDR1 LNHNV and CDR2 YYDKDF (reference sequence). The V gene end was trimmed by 5 bases and the J gene end by 6 bases; junction bases not matched to a gene: 15. The CDR3 is made up of 18 amino acids. The CDR3 loop reads CATSPDLTGQGYPGELFF. The CDR3 region has the DNA TGTGCCACCAGCCCAGACCTCACGGGACAGGGGTACCCCGGGGAGCTGTTTTTT.

The table lists this clonotype with a count of one. The chain carries TRBV7-2 and TRBJ2-4; unclear D gene. Per the germline V gene, CDR1 is SGHTA and CDR2 is FQGNSA. There are 17 residues in the CDR3. Trimming cost V 5 bases and J 3 bases, with 20 bases left between them. The CDR3 DNA reads TGTGCCAGCAGCCTTACTCGTTCTCCCTTAGGCAAAAACATTCAGTACTTC. This codes for CASSLTRSPLGKNIQYF.

In this sample, this clonotype turned up a few times. The genes are TRBV5-1 and TRBJ2-5; D gene unclear. Germline lookup yields CDR1 SGHRS and CDR2 YFSETQ. V was pared by 0 bases and J by 2 bases, with 8 bases between. This CDR3 has 14 amino acids. CDR3 bases: TGCGCCAGCAGCTTGGTGGGCAGTCAAGAGACCCAGTACTTC. Amino acid sequence: CASSLVGSQETQYF.

There are a few counts of this clonotype. V is TRBV6-5 and J is TRBJ2-7, with no clear D. V was trimmed by 2 bases and J by 3 bases, leaving 14 bases between them. Looked up from germline, CDR1 is MNHEY and CDR2 is SVGAGI. The CDR3 length is 15 residues. Here the CDR3 reads CASSYLPSGSYEQYF. As DNA, the CDR3 is TGTGCCAGCAGTTACCTCCCGTCCGGCAGCTACGAGCAGTACTTC.

The chain couples TRBV5-1 to TRBJ2-2; 7 positions agree with TRBD2. Germline CDR1 reads SGHRS; CDR2 reads YFSETQ. Trimming removed 4 bases from V and 6 bases from J; junction bases left unmatched: 0. The CDR3 extends over 12 amino acids. CDR3 protein: CASSREAGELFF. CDR3 bases: TGCGCCAGCAGCCGGGAGGCCGGGGAGCTGTTTTTT.

This chain joins TRBV6-2 or TRBV6-3 and TRBJ2-6; D possibly corresponds to TRBD1 (6 bases). The CDR3 loop spans 17 amino acids. Trimming removed 0 bases from V and 3 bases from J, with 12 bases in between. Germline V gene lookup returns CDR1 MNHEY and CDR2 SVGEGT. CDR3 sequence reads: CASSYSARGYGANVLTF. DNA of the CDR3: TGTGCCAGCAGTTACTCGGCCAGGGGCTATGGGGCCAACGTCCTGACTTTC.

This clonotype showed up many times. The chain combines TRBV7-8 with TRBJ2-3, with 7 nucleotides matching TRBD2. Germline CDR1 SGHVS, CDR2 FQNEAQ. The CDR3 is made up of 15 amino acids. The trim removed 1 base at V and 4 bases at J, leaving 5 bases unmatched. This CDR3 reads CASSLGLAVADTQYF. In DNA form, the CDR3 reads TGTGCCAGCAGCTTAGGGCTAGCGGTCGCAGATACGCAGTATTTT.

The chain employs TRBV7-8 and TRBJ1-3, with D tentatively TRBD1 (6 bases). Per the germline V gene, CDR1 is SGHVS and CDR2 is FQNEAQ. The CDR3 runs 14 residues. Trimming left V 7 bases short and J 0 bases short, with 10 bases between. The CDR3 sequence is CASTGQISGNTIYF. CDR3 sequence (DNA): TGTGCCAGCACCGGACAGATCTCTGGAAACACCATATATTTT.